Presented here are 26 T cell receptor beta chains from one specimen sequenced in a study of shared clonotypes between healthy human individuals. TCRdb's table, derived via immunoSEQ multiplex PCR, lists solely in-frame clones and lacks some. The table has some 1,100,000 clones, about 84% seen once. The sequenced material came from memory CD4+ T cells from PBMCs. Subset in this sample: CD45RA-negative fraction. The receptors stem from a man younger than 35 in good health. Some clones in this sample may be carry-over from other donors' samples.

The gene calls are TRBV2 and TRBJ2-6, with D unclear. V lost 6 bases to trimming and J lost 0 bases, with 9 bases between them. Germline loops: CDR1 SNHLY, CDR2 FYNNEI. The CDR3 is made up of 15 amino acids. The CDR3 coding sequence is TGTGCCAGCAGCTACATCACCTCTGGGGCCAACGTCCTGACTTTC. Residues: CASSYITSGANVLTF.

V is TRBV9 and J is TRBJ1-1; tentative D call: TRBD1 (6 bases). The CDR3 sequence is 14 residues long. The ends were cut back, 1 base at V and 0 bases at J, with 7 bases in the middle. Per germline, CDR1 SGDLS and CDR2 YYNGEE. This CDR3 reads CASSVTGMNTEAFF. Written as DNA, the CDR3 is TGTGCCAGCAGCGTAACAGGGATGAACACTGAAGCTTTCTTT.

V and J are TRBV5-4 and TRBJ1-1; D unresolved. Trimming took off 1 base at V and 3 bases at J, with 10 bases between the two ends. This CDR3 is built from 14 residues. CDR1 and CDR2 from the germline V gene are SGHNT and YYREEE (reference sequence). The CDR3 loop is CASSLPGLDTEAFF. As DNA, the CDR3 is TGTGCCAGCAGCTTGCCAGGCTTGGACACTGAAGCTTTCTTT.

Regarding this clone: The same CDR3 can be traced to other DNA sequences in this sample. This sequence joins TRBV28 and TRBJ2-7, with 8 positions matching TRBD2. J gave up 0 bases and V 7 bases, and 2 bases lay outside the gene matches. CDR1 MDHEN and CDR2 SYDVKM come from the germline V gene. This CDR3 is built from 13 residues. DNA for the CDR3: TGTGCCAGCACGGCGGGAGGCTCCTACGAGCAGTACTTC. This codes for CASTAGGSYEQYF.

This clone appeared a few times. This chain connects TRBV9 to TRBJ2-7; D remains unclear. The CDR3 contains 15 residues. CDR1 is SGDLS and CDR2 is YYNGEE in the germline V gene. Trimming took 4 bases from V and 4 from J, leaving 18 bases between them. CDR3 nucleotides: TGTGCCAGCAGCCCCTACCTAGGGTGGGGATACGAGCAGTACTTC. Its translation: CASSPYLGWGYEQYF.

Concerning this clone: The junction does not match germline at one end; this may be a read error. The V call is TRBV5-4, the J call TRBJ1-1, with a weak D call TRBD1 (6 bases). This CDR3 comprises 17 residues. Germline V CDR1 and CDR2: SGHNT, YYREEE (reference sequence). The CDR3, as DNA: TGCGCCAGCAGCCAGGCACAGGGTCCGGGGATCGGACCTGAAGCTTTCTTT. This gives the protein CASSQAQGPGIGPEAFF. Drawing the rest from reference TRBV5-4 and TRBJ1-1, the complete variable domain is ETGVTQSPTHLIKTRGQQVTLRCSSQSGHNTVSWYQQALGQGPQFIFQYYREEENGRGNFPPRFSGLQFPNYSSELNVNALELDDSALYLCASSQAQGPGIGPEAFFGQGTRLTVV.

V gene TRBV9 combines with J gene TRBJ2-7, with D unresolved. V lost 0 bases to trimming and J lost 3 bases, with 13 bases between them. From germline, CDR1 is SGDLS and CDR2 YYNGEE. The length of the CDR3 is 15 residues. The chain's CDR3 is CASSVDPAIGYEQYF. DNA of the CDR3: TGTGCCAGCAGCGTAGACCCTGCAATCGGCTACGAGCAGTACTTC.

V gene TRBV14 combines with J gene TRBJ2-7, with D unclear. V lost 4 bases and J lost 9, with 19 bases in between. The CDR3 sequence is 14 residues long. Germline V gene sequence: CDR1 SGHDN, CDR2 FVKESK. CDR3 sequence reads: CASSPVNGKRGQYF. CDR3 sequence (DNA): TGTGCCAGCAGCCCGGTCAATGGTAAACGAGGGCAGTACTTC.

The V call is TRBV7-2, the J call TRBJ2-1; D might be TRBD2 (6 bases). CDR1 SGHTA and CDR2 FQGNSA come from the germline V gene. This CDR3 is built from 14 residues. Between the trimmed V and J ends, which lost 1 base and 6 bases, there was a span of 10 bases. The CDR3 DNA sequence: TGTGCCAGCAGCTTAGGGCTAGCGATCAATGAGCAGTTCTTC. It encodes CASSLGLAINEQFF. Drawing the rest from reference TRBV7-2 and TRBJ2-1, the complete variable domain is GAGVSQSPSNKVTEKGKDVELRCDPISGHTALYWYRQSLGQGLEFLIYFQGNSAPDKSGLPSDRFSAERTGGSVSTLTIQRTQQEDSAVYLCASSLGLAINEQFFGPGTRLTVL.

This sequence joins TRBV5-4 and TRBJ2-6; D is ambiguous. CDR3 length: 16 amino acids. Germline V gives CDR1 SGHNT, CDR2 YYREEE (reference sequence). Trimming stripped 4 bases from V and 4 bases from J, with 15 bases between. CDR3 protein: CASSAPPQSGANVLTF. The CDR3 bases are TGTGCCAGCAGCGCCCCCCCACAGTCCGGGGCCAACGTCCTGACTTTC.

The CDR3 DNA sequence: TGCAGCGTTGAAGACACGACTAGCGCCACAGTCGGGCAGTACTTC. Its translation is CSVEDTTSATVGQYF. The chain uses TRBV29-1 and TRBJ2-7; 8 bases align to TRBD2. Per the germline V gene, CDR1 is SQVTM and CDR2 is ANQGSEA. The CDR3 consists of 15 residues. V gave up 0 bases and J gave up 9 bases; unmatched junction bases: 13.

This chain joins TRBV19 and TRBJ2-1; 8 bases are a match to TRBD2. Germline V gives CDR1 LNHDA, CDR2 SQIVND (reference sequence). This CDR3 spans 15 amino acids. The V and J ends lost 8 bases and 1 base, in that order; junction bases with no gene match: 7. The CDR3 is CASGLAGKSYNEQFF. CDR3 coding DNA: TGTGCCAGTGGTTTAGCGGGGAAGTCCTACAATGAGCAGTTCTTC.

The chain recombines TRBV11-3 with TRBJ2-1, with D possibly matching TRBD2 (6 bases). V was clipped by 3 bases and J by 6 bases, with 12 bases between them. CDR3 length: 14 residues. CDR1 and CDR2 (germline): SGHNT, YENEEA. The CDR3 loop is CASSLSLASNEQFF. Here the CDR3 DNA reads TGTGCCAGCAGCTTGTCACTAGCATCCAATGAGCAGTTCTTC. Together with reference TRBV11-3 and TRBJ2-1, the CDR3 gives the full variable domain: EAGVVQSPRYKIIEKKQPVAFWCNPISGHNTLYWYLQNLGQGPELLIRYENEEAVDDSQLPKDRFSAERLKGVDSTLKIQPAELGDSAVYLCASSLSLASNEQFFGPGTRLTVL.

The V gene is TRBV4-3, the J gene TRBJ1-6, with D perhaps TRBD1 (5 bases). The CDR3 has 15 amino acids. The V end lost 4 bases, the J end lost 8 bases, and 15 bases lay between the germline ends. The germline gives CDR1 LGHNA, CDR2 YSLEER. CDR3 loop: CASSPTVVGDSPLHF. CDR3 bases: TGCGCCAGCAGCCCTACCGTGGTGGGGGATTCACCCCTCCACTTT.

This clone was detected a few times. The CDR3 loop reads CASSPGQGFYEQYF. The CDR3 DNA reads as TGCGCCAGCAGCCCCGGACAGGGCTTCTACGAGCAGTACTTC. This chain connects TRBV5-1 to TRBJ2-7; 8 bases align to TRBD1. V shed 4 bases, J shed 3 bases, and the junction held 6 bases outside the gene matches. The CDR3 spans 14 residues. Germline-derived CDR1 and CDR2 are SGHRS and YFSETQ.

The chain is built from TRBV6-6 and TRBJ1-1; D remains ambiguous. Trimming cost V 6 bases and J 1 base, with 9 bases left between them. The CDR3 has 13 residues. From germline, CDR1 is MNHNY and CDR2 SVGAGI (reference sequence). The CDR3 region is CASRKAGNTEAFF. CDR3 bases: TGTGCCAGCAGAAAAGCAGGGAACACTGAAGCTTTCTTT.

The chain uses TRBV13 and TRBJ1-2; D gene ambiguous. There are 12 residues in the CDR3. The germline V gene has CDR1 PRHDT and CDR2 FYEKMQ (reference sequence). V gave up 4 bases and J gave up 6 bases, with 9 bases separating them. CDR3 protein: CASSSGRHGYTF. The CDR3 DNA reads TGTGCCAGCAGCTCAGGACGTCATGGCTACACCTTC.

Comments on this clone: Different DNA sequences within this sample yield the same CDR3. The chain uses TRBV9 and TRBJ1-5; D gene unclear. Per germline, CDR1 SGDLS and CDR2 YYNGEE. V was trimmed by 0 bases and J by 0 bases, leaving 7 bases between them. The CDR3 loop spans 15 amino acids. CDR3 bases: TGTGCCAGCAGCGTAGACCCATATAGCAATCAGCCCCAGCATTTT. Its translation is CASSVDPYSNQPQHF. The complete variable domain, with remaining parts taken from reference TRBV9 and TRBJ1-5, reads DSGVTQTPKHLITATGQRVTLRCSPRSGDLSVYWYQQSLDQGLQFLIQYYNGEERAKGNILERFSAQQFPDLHSELNLSSLELGDSALYFCASSVDPYSNQPQHFGDGTRLSIL.

This sequence joins TRBV6-5 and TRBJ2-7, with D perhaps being TRBD1 or TRBD2 (6 bases each). With 7 bases removed from V and 5 bases from J, the gap between germline ends came to 9 bases. Germline V CDR1 and CDR2: MNHEY, SVGAGI. The CDR3 extends over 11 amino acids. The CDR3 loop reads CASTGADEQYF. DNA of the CDR3: TGTGCCAGCACGGGGGCCGACGAGCAGTACTTC.

V and J are TRBV7-2 and TRBJ2-1, with 10 bases lining up with TRBD2. CDR1 is SGHTA, CDR2 FQGNSA, per germline. The CDR3 length is 15 residues. V lost 5 bases and J lost 5; bases outside the gene matches: 6. CDR3 nucleotide sequence: TGTGCCAGCAGCAAAGCGGGAGGGCCTCACAATGAGCAGTTCTTC. Its protein is CASSKAGGPHNEQFF.

The V and J genes are TRBV5-1 and TRBJ1-3, with D hard to call. The V gene lost 0 bases and the J gene lost 0 bases, with 10 bases spanning the gap. The CDR3 sequence is 16 residues long. Germline values: CDR1 SGHRS, CDR2 YFSETQ. DNA of the CDR3: TGCGCCAGCAGCTTGGGAAGGGTACACTCTGGAAACACCATATATTTT. Translation gives CASSLGRVHSGNTIYF.

The chain has TRBV19 and TRBJ1-5; 11 bases agree with TRBD1. CDR1 is LNHDA, CDR2 SQIVND, per germline (reference sequence). Trimming took 2 bases from V and 4 from J; bases not matched to a gene: 4. This CDR3 has 16 residues. CDR3 DNA sequence: TGTGCCAGTAGTATAAGGACAGGGGGCGCGAATCAGCCCCAGCATTTT. As protein: CASSIRTGGANQPQHF.

The rearrangement links TRBV5-8 to TRBJ1-4; D possibly corresponds to TRBD1 (5 bases). The CDR3 spans 15 residues. From germline, CDR1 is SGHTS and CDR2 YDEGEE. V was clipped by 2 bases and J by 2 bases, with 10 bases between them. This CDR3 reads CASSLFGGTNEKLFF. The CDR3 nucleotides read TGTGCCAGCAGCTTATTCGGGGGGACTAATGAAAAACTGTTTTTT.

V and J are TRBV5-6 and TRBJ1-3; D remains ambiguous. With 3 bases removed from V and 0 bases from J, the gap between germline ends came to 7 bases. This CDR3 contains 14 residues. CDR1 and CDR2 (germline): SGHDT, YYEEEE. CDR3 protein: CASSSSSSGNTIYF. In DNA form, the CDR3 reads TGTGCCAGCAGCTCGAGCAGCTCTGGAAACACCATATATTTT.

The chain carries TRBV4-1 and TRBJ2-2; D unclear. Germline-derived CDR1 and CDR2 are MGHRA and YSYEKL. V lost 3 bases and J 5 bases, leaving 19 bases between the germline ends. The CDR3 loop spans 17 amino acids. For the CDR3, the DNA is TGCGCCAGCAGCCAGGGTCAGGCCGTGAAACCGACCGGGGAGCTGTTTTTT. Its protein product is CASSQGQAVKPTGELFF.

This clone was counted only a few times. The chain joins TRBV9 to TRBJ2-3; D is uncertain. Germline lookup yields CDR1 SGDLS and CDR2 YYNGEE. V was pared by 3 bases and J by 1 base, with 9 bases between. The CDR3 loop spans 14 amino acids. Here the CDR3 DNA reads TGTGCCAGCAGCGACCCCCGGGGCACAGATACGCAGTATTTT. Its protein product is CASSDPRGTDTQYF.